This T cell receptor (beta chain) was recorded in a study of OX40 agonist ivuxolimab in advanced cancers. Broadly, across the study: Ivuxolimab was a fully human IgG2 agonistic monoclonal antibody targeting the costimulatory receptor OX40 (CD134). Intravenous ivuxolimab was administered to patients every 2 weeks at six dose levels: 0.01, 0.1, 0.3, 1.5, 3 and 10 mg/kg. Of the 50 or so patients in dose escalation, about 20 had hepatocellular carcinoma, roughly 15 had melanoma, 9 had renal cell carcinoma and 9 had head and neck cancer. In the dose-escalation cohort, 70% to 90% of patients were male, and the mean age was roughly 60 years with a range of roughly 20 to 85. Prior anti-PD-1, anti-PD-L1 or anti-CTLA-4 therapy was permitted, and 40% of dose-escalation patients had received checkpoint inhibitors. Partial responses occurred in three dose-escalation patients: two with cutaneous melanoma and one with hepatocellular carcinoma. The point of sequencing TCRbeta in the periphery was to test whether ivuxolimab changed TCR sequence diversity and drove clonal T-cell expansion. The paper describes the monotherapy dose-escalation part (N ≈ 52 patients) of the phase I trial of ivuxolimab.

V is pared back by 7 bases and J by 6 bases, with 19 bases lying between the germline termini. The germline V gene provides CDR1 WSHSY and CDR2 SAAADI. The CDR3 spans 14 residues, from the cysteine through the phenylalanine. Only the CDR3 portion is preserved as DNA: 42 bases, with reading frame beginning at the first base. As to this clone: The antigen this receptor binds is unknown. No much larger clone exists at a distance of one base, and base qualities are not known.

The trial excluded patients who had a history of autoimmune disease or who were on systemic immunosuppression. Peripheral blood for TCR sequencing was drawn from every dose cohort at baseline, at cycle 4 day 1 and at cycle 7 day 1. Samples were obtained from an open-label, multicenter, first-in-human phase I dose-escalation trial of ivuxolimab. Adults with locally advanced or metastatic head and neck squamous cell, hepatocellular, melanoma or renal cell carcinoma were enrolled in the trial. Before TCR sequencing, CD4+ and CD8+ T cells were separately sorted from peripheral blood. Genomic DNA was extracted from sorted cells for sequencing of the TCRbeta CDR3 region. The immunoSEQ Assay was used for sequencing of TCRbeta CDR3 regions. This is the immuneACCESS table as TCRdb keeps it, with only in-frame sequences that have V and J called. A part of the clones is gone; compared with another copy, unresolved V genes explain less than half, and the rest is unexplained. Recorded for this sample are 75,000 to 100,000 clones; about four fifths of them occurred a single time. The ten largest make up under 7% of the sample.

Overall study results and their limits: In the 0.1-3.0 mg/kg groups, partial responders were among the patients with the lowest normalized peripheral clonal expansion, particularly in CD8+ T cells. At doses of 0.1 to 3.0 mg/kg, clonal expansion of both CD4+ and CD8+ T cells in blood was seen between baseline and week 6. Low levels of normalized T-cell clonal expansion were also seen in some nonresponding patients. After ivuxolimab, CD8+ T cells had more expanded clones than CD4+ T cells on average. The antigen specificity of the clonally expanded peripheral T cells was not determined.

Source: CD4+ or CD8+ T cells sorted from blood, taken in a trial of the OX40 agonist ivuxolimab. Recombination linked TRBV10-2 to TRBJ2-7, and the D gene may be TRBD2, 7 bases matching. This sequence originates from an adult with an advanced solid tumor such as melanoma, head and neck, liver or kidney cancer. The DNA reads TGCGCCAGCAACCCGGGGAGGGGGTCGGGCGAGCAGTACTTC. Its coded protein is CASNPGRGSGEQYF.